Each of the 10 T cell receptor beta chains below was sequenced from the same sample in a study of blood T cell repertoires in COVID-19. TCRdb's table, derived via immunoSEQ multiplex PCR, lists solely in-frame clones and lacks some. Of some 96,000 clones in the sample, 88% were seen once. Material: peripheral blood. The receptors derive from a human donor in a cohort sampled during active COVID-19.

The CDR3 loop is CASSVLGSGTGNTQYF. The DNA for the CDR3 is TGTGCCAGCAGTGTATTGGGTAGCGGGACCGGGAATACGCAGTATTTT. The genes are TRBV6-1 and TRBJ2-3; TRBD2 matches 8 bases. Trimming took 4 bases from V and 7 from J; bases not matched to a gene: 13. The germline V gene has CDR1 MNHNS and CDR2 SASEGT. The CDR3 extends over 16 amino acids.

This clone has just one count. CDR3 nucleotide sequence: TGTGCCAGCAACCCGGGGGATACTTACAATGAGCAGTTCTTC. This translates into CASNPGDTYNEQFF. The chain couples TRBV3-1 (or the pseudogene TRBV3-2) to TRBJ2-1; D may be TRBD2 (6 bases). Between the trimmed V and J ends, which lost 7 bases and 4 bases, there was a span of 14 bases. The CDR3 is made up of 14 amino acids. Germline V gene data show CDR1 as LGHDT and CDR2 as YNNKEL (reference sequence).

CDR3 loop: CASSPGGLAGETQYF. Here the CDR3 DNA reads TGTGCCAGCAGCCCGGGGGGACTAGCGGGGGAGACCCAGTACTTC. This sequence joins TRBV3-1 (or the pseudogene TRBV3-2) and TRBJ2-5, with 13 bases fitting TRBD2. CDR1 LGHDT and CDR2 YNNKEL come from the germline V gene (reference sequence). Germline trimming cut 4 bases from V and 5 bases from J; bases unmatched to any gene: 4. The CDR3 extends over 15 amino acids.

V and J are TRBV5-1 and TRBJ1-1; D remains ambiguous. V lost 2 bases and J lost 0, with 11 bases in between. CDR1 SGHRS and CDR2 YFSETQ come from the germline V gene. This CDR3 is built from 15 residues. The DNA for the CDR3 is TGCGCCAGCAGCTTAATGGAACAGATGAACACTGAAGCTTTCTTT. This gives the protein CASSLMEQMNTEAFF.

The rearrangement links TRBV27 to TRBJ2-3; no definite D call. V was trimmed by 0 bases and J by 5 bases, leaving 9 bases between them. CDR1 and CDR2 (germline): MNHEY, SMNVEV (reference sequence). The CDR3 runs to 14 residues. CDR3 in DNA: TGTGCCAGCAGTTTATCGCCCGCAGAAGATACGCAGTATTTT. Amino acids: CASSLSPAEDTQYF.

This clone was detected only once. The V call is TRBV28, the J call TRBJ1-2; 7 positions match TRBD1. The CDR3 runs to 15 residues. Germline lookup yields CDR1 MDHEN and CDR2 SYDVKM. V trimming: 6 bases; J trimming: 3 bases; junction bases outside the gene matches: 10. The CDR3 coding sequence is TGTGCCAGCAGAAACAGGGGAGAGGGGTACTATGGCTACACCTTC. This translates into CASRNRGEGYYGYTF.

The rearrangement links TRBV19 to TRBJ1-1; 11 bases are shared with TRBD1. This CDR3 is built from 17 residues. The germline gives CDR1 LNHDA, CDR2 SQIVND (reference sequence). The ends lost 3 bases at V and 7 bases at J; junction bases unmatched: 13. CDR3 residues: CASSMGQGGGFPGEAFF. CDR3 DNA: TGTGCCAGTAGTATGGGACAGGGGGGAGGTTTCCCCGGTGAAGCTTTCTTT.

This rearrangement joins TRBV25-1 to TRBJ2-2, with D perhaps TRBD1 (5 bases). The CDR3 covers 14 residues. Germline-derived CDR1 and CDR2 are MGHDK and SYGVNS. The ends were cut back, 5 bases at V and 4 bases at J, with 11 bases in the middle. The chain's CDR3 is CASSRAGLTGELFF. The CDR3 nucleotides are TGTGCCAGCAGTCGGGCAGGGCTCACCGGGGAGCTGTTTTTT.

Only one count was recorded for this clone. V gene TRBV11-2 combines with J gene TRBJ1-1; 7 bases map to TRBD1. V was clipped by 5 bases and J by 7 bases; unmatched bases: 4. The CDR3 totals 12 residues. Germline-derived CDR1 and CDR2 are SGHAT and FQNNGV. CDR3 coding DNA: TGTGCCAGCAGCCTAGGGGGCGGTGAAGCTTTCTTT. Residues: CASSLGGGEAFF. Filled out from reference TRBV11-2 and TRBJ1-1, the complete variable domain reads EAGVAQSPRYKIIEKRQSVAFWCNPISGHATLYWYQQILGQGPKLLIQFQNNGVVDDSQLPKDRFSAERLKGVDSTLKIQPAKLEDSAVYLCASSLGGGEAFFGQGTRLTVV.

The V and J genes are TRBV7-2 and TRBJ2-1; 9 bases are a match to TRBD1. Germline values: CDR1 SGHTA, CDR2 FQGNSA. The length of the CDR3 is 16 residues. The V and J ends lost 1 base and 1 base, in that order; junction bases with no gene match: 2. The CDR3 coding sequence is TGTGCCAGCAGCTTAGTAGGGACAGGGTCCTACAATGAGCAGTTCTTC. Translating it yields CASSLVGTGSYNEQFF.